This paragraph reports one T cell receptor (beta chain). The CDR3 is 15 amino acids. The V segment lost 1 base and the J segment 3 bases; nucleotides outside the gene matches: 1. Per the germline V gene, CDR1 is SGHVS and CDR2 is FNYEAQ. The repertoire was sequenced with immunoSEQ multiplex PCR; TCRdb's copy has only in-frame clones and lacks some. The sample shows 150,000 to 180,000 clones, about 89% of them seen only once. This specimen belongs to a study of blood T cell repertoires in COVID-19. The source of this sequence is a man aged 45-65 years with acute or convalescent COVID-19. The rearrangement uses TRBV7-6 and TRBJ2-2; 8 bases are shared with TRBD2. The sequencing input was peripheral blood. The DNA of the CDR3 is TGTGCCAGCAGCTTAGAGACTAGCGACACCGGGGAGCTGTTTTTT. It is translated as CASSLETSDTGELFF.